This TCR beta chain came from a study of early T cells in non-severe SARS-CoV-2 infection. Study at large: With bulk RNA from unsorted whole blood as input, sequencing yielded unpaired chains.

Study-wide results and limits: The study's VDJdb matching favored anti-spike CD8 responses and missed private and CD4 specificities.

This clonotype appeared many times. Antigen specificity is unknown. Tagging with unique molecular identifiers was applied to individual cDNA molecules. TCRdb passed the 5' RACE reads through MiXCR, listing each CDR3 protein once. This sample has about 80,000 distinct CDR3 sequences, with 12% found just once. This sequence was found in an adult who was a healthcare worker with PCR-confirmed SARS-CoV-2 infection or an uninfected control (not recorded which). The donor label of this sample is uncertain. Here the sequenced sample was whole blood, taken at baseline.

The CDR3 reads CSFTRHDRNTGELFF. CDR3 nucleotide sequence: TGCAGCTTCACCCGCCACGACAGGAACACCGGGGAGCTGTTTTTT. The chain couples TRBV29-1 to TRBJ2-2; possible D gene TRBD1, 5 bases. The CDR3 spans 15 residues. Trimming left V 8 bases short and J 1 base short, with 17 bases between. From germline, CDR1 is SQVTM and CDR2 ANQGSEA.